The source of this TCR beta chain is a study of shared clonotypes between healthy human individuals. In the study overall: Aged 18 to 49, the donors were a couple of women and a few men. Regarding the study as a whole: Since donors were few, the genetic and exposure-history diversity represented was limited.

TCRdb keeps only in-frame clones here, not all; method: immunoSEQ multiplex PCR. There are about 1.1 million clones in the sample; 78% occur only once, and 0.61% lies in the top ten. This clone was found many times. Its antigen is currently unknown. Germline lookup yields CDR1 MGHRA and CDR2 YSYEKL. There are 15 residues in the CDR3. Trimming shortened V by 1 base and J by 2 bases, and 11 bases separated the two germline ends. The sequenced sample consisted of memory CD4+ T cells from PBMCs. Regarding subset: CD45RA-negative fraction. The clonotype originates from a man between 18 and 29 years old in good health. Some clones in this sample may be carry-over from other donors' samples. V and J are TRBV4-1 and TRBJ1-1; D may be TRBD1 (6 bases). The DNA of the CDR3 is TGCGCCAGCAGCCAAGCTGGGGGGGGCAACACTGAAGCTTTCTTT. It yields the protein CASSQAGGGNTEAFF.